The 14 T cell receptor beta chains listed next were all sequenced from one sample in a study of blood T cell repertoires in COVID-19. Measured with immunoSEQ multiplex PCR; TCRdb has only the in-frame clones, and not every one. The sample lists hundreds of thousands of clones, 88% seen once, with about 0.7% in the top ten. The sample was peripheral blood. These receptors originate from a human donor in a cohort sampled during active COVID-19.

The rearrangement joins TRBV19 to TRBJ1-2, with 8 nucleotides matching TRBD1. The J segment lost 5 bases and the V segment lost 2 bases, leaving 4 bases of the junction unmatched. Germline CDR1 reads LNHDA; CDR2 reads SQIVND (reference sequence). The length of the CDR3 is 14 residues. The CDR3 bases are TGTGCCAGTAGTATACAGGGGGCGTATTATGGCTACACCTTC. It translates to CASSIQGAYYGYTF. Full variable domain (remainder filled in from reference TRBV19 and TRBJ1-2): DGGITQSPKYLFRKEGQNVTLSCEQNLNHDAMYWYRQDPGQGLRLIYYSQIVNDFQKGDIAEGYSVSREKKESFPLTVTSAQKNPTAFYLCASSIQGAYYGYTFGSGTRLTVV.

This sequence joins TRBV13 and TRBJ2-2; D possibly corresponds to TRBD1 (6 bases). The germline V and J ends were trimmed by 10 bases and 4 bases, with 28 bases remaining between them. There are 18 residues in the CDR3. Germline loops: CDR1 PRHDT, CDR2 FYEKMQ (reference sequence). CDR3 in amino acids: CAIPTPRRGGRITGELFF. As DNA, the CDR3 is TGTGCCATCCCTACCCCACGAAGAGGGGGACGAATCACCGGGGAGCTGTTTTTT.

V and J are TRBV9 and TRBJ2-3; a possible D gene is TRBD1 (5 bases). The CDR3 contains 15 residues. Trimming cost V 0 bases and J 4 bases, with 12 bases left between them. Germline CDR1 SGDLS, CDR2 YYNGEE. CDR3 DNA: TGTGCCAGCAGCGTAGGGAACAGGCCCTCAGATACGCAGTATTTT. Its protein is CASSVGNRPSDTQYF.

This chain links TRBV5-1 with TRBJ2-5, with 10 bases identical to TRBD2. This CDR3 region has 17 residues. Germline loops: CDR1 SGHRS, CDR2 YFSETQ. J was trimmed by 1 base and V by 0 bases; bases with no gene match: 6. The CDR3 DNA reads TGCGCCAGCAGCTTGGGGCTAGCGGGGGATCTCCAAGAGACCCAGTACTTC. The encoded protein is CASSLGLAGDLQETQYF.

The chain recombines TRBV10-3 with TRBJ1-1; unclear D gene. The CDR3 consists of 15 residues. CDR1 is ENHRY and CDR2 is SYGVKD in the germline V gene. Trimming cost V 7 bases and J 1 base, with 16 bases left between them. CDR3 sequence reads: CAINNLRGGNTEAFF. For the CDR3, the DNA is TGTGCCATCAATAATTTAAGAGGCGGGAACACTGAAGCTTTCTTT.

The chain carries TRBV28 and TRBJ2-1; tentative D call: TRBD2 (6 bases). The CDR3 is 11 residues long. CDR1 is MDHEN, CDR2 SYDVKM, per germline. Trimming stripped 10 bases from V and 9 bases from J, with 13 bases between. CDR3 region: CATHTSFEQFF. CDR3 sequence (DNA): TGTGCCACCCATACTAGCTTTGAGCAGTTCTTC.

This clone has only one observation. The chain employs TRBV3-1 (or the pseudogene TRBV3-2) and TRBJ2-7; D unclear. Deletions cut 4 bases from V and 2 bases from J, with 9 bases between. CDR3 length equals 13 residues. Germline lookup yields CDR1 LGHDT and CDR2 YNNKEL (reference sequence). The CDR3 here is CASSPTLAYEQYF. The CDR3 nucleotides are TGTGCCAGCAGCCCCACATTGGCCTACGAGCAGTACTTC.

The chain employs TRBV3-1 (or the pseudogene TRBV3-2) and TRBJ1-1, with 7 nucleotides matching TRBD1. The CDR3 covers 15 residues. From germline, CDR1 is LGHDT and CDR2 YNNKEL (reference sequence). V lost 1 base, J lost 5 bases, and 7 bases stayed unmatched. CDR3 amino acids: CASSQGGGAGTEAFF. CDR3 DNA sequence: TGTGCCAGCAGCCAAGGAGGGGGCGCCGGTACTGAAGCTTTCTTT.

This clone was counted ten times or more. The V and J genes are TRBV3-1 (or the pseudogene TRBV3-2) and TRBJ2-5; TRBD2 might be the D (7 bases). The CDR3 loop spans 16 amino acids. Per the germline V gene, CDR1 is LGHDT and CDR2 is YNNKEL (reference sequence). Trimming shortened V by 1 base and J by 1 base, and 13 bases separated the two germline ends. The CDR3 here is CASSQGAGALQETQYF. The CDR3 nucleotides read TGTGCCAGCAGCCAAGGGGCGGGGGCCCTCCAAGAGACCCAGTACTTC.

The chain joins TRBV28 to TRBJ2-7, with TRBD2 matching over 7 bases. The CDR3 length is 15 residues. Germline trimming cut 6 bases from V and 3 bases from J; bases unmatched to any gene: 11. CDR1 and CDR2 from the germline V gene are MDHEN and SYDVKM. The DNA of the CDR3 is TGTGCCAGCAGCCCAGGTGGGAGGGGAGTCTACGAGCAGTACTTC. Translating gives CASSPGGRGVYEQYF.

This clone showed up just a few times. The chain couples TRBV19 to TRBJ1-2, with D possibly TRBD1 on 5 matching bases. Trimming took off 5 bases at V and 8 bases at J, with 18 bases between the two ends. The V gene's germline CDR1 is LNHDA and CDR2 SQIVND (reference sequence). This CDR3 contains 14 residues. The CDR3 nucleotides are TGTGCCAGTAGTCCCAGCCAGGGCCTGTGGGGCTACACCTTC. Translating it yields CASSPSQGLWGYTF.

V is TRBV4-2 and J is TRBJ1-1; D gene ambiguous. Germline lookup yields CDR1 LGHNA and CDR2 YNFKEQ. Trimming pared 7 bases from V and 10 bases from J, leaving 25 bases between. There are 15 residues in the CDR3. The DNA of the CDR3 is TGTGCCAGCACCTCTTCTGGAGCCCCCCTGCTTGGAGCTTTCTTT. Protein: CASTSSGAPLLGAFF.

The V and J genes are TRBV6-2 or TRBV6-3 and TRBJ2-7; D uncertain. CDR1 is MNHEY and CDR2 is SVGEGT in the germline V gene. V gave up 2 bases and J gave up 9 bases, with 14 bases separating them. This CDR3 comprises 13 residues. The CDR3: CASSYRHTQGQYF. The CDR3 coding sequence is TGTGCCAGCAGTTACCGACATACGCAAGGGCAGTACTTC.

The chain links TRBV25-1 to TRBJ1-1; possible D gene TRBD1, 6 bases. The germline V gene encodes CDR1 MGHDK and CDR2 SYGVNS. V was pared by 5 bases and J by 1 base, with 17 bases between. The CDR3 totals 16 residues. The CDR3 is CASSTPRGGRNTEAFF. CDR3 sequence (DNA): TGTGCCAGCAGTACCCCCAGGGGAGGGCGGAACACTGAAGCTTTCTTT.